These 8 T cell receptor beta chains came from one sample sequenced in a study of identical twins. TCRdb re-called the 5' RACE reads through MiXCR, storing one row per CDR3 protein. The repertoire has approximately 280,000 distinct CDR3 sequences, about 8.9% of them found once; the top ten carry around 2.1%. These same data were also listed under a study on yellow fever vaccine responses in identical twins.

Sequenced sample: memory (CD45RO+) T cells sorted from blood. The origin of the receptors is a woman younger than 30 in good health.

For the CDR3, the DNA is TGTGCCAGCAGCCCAAAGGGGGCCCTCAATCAGCCCCAGCATTTT. Its protein is CASSPKGALNQPQHF. The chain has TRBV5-6 and TRBJ1-5, with TRBD1 identical over 7 bases. The trim removed 4 bases at V and 3 bases at J, leaving 7 bases unmatched. The germline CDR1 and CDR2 sequences are SGHDT and YYEEEE. CDR3 length equals 15 residues.

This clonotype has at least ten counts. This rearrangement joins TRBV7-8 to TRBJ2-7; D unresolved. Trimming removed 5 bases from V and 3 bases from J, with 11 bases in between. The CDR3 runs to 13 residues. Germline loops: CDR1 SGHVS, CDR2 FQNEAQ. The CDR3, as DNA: TGTGCCAGCAGCATGGCCCTACACTACGAGCAGTACGTC. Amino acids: CASSMALHYEQYV.

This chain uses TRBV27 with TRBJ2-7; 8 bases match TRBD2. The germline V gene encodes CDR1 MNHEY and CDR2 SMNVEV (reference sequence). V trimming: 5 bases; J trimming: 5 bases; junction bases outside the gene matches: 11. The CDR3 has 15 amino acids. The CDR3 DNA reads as TGTGCCAGCAGTCACCGGGGAGCGGGAGCCCACGAGCAGTACTTC. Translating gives CASSHRGAGAHEQYF.

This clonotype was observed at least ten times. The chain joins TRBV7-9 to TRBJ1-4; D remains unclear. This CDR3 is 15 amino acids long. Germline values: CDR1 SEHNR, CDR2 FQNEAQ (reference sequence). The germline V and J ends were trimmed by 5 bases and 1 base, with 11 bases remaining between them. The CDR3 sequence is CASSRLQGTNEKLFF. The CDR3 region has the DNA TGTGCCAGCAGCCGTCTCCAAGGAACTAATGAAAAACTGTTTTTT.

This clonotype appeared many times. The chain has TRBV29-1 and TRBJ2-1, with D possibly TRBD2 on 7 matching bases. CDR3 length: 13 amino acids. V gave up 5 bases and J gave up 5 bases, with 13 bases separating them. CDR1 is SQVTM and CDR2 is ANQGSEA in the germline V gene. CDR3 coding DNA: TGCAGCGTTCGTTGGGGGGGCGACAATGAGCAGTTCTTC. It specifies CSVRWGGDNEQFF.

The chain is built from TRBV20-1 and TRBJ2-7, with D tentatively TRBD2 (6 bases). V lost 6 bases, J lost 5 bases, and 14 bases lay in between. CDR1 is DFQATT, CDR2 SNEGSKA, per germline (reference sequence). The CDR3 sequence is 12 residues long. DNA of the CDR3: TGCAGTGCGAGGACTACGGAGGACGAGCAGTACTTC. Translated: CSARTTEDEQYF.

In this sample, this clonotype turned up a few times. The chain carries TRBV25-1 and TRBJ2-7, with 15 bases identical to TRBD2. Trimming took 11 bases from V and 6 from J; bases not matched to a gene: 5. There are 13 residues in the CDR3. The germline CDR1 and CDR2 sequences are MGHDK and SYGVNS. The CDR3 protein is CASLGLAGGEQYF. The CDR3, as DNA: TGTGCCTCCCTGGGACTAGCGGGGGGCGAGCAGTACTTC.

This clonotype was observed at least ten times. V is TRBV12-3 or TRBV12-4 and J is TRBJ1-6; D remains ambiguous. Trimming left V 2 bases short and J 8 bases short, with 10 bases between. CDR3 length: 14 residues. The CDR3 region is CASSLWRVDSPLHF. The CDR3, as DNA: TGTGCCAGCAGTTTATGGAGGGTGGATTCACCCCTCCACTTT.